This T cell receptor (beta chain) was sequenced for a study of graft-versus-host responses after intestinal transplantation (dated by TCRdb to 2020 to 2022). A note on the overall study: The transplants that recipients received were multivisceral, liver-intestinal, or isolated intestinal. All recipients received anti-thymocyte globulin induction followed by maintenance tacrolimus and steroids for two to four years. Bulk TCR-beta CDR3 sequencing was used to track graft-versus-host and host-versus-graft alloreactive T cell clones in the graft, circulation and bone marrow after intestinal transplantation. Alloreactive clones were identified by sequencing pre-transplant mixed lymphocyte reaction products and comparing these products with unstimulated pre-transplant donor and recipient T cells. The cohort enrolled 24 intestinal transplant recipients, one of whom was a retransplant, and 3 patients without pretransplant specimens were excluded. A peak of at least 4% donor T cells among recipient peripheral blood mononuclear cells was the definition used for donor T cell macrochimerism. Samples from a few later patients were sequenced in-house on an Illumina MiSeq with MiXCR processing rather than by the commercial service.

Paper-wide results and their limitations: The relatively low number and heterogeneity of intestinal transplant patients limited the conclusions. Early after transplant, peak levels of circulating GvH clones were found to be associated with declines in HvG clones. GvH clones were found in recipient bone marrow, and some of the GvH clones appeared earlier in ileal mucosa or blood, which is consistent with an intestinal mucosal origin. Patients with donor T cell macrochimerism had high GvH to HvG T cell clonal ratios in their allografts.

In the first month after transplant, blood samples were collected up to 4 times, and after that at least monthly when available. Concerning this clone: Which antigen it targets is not known. The sample holds no much larger clone one base away, and base qualities are not on file.

The library was obtained by the immunoSEQ multiplex PCR assay. Adaptive Biotechnologies carried out high-throughput TCR-beta CDR3 sequencing of genomic DNA for most patients. Per the original workflow: Adaptive's ImmunoSEQ software was the source of the TCR sequencing data for 15 to 20 patients, while three other patients were processed with MiXCR and VDJtools. CDR3 nucleotide sequences shared between donor and recipient were removed because the origin of such sequences could not be assigned. Alloreactive clones required at least 2-fold expansion over unstimulated cells and minimum CFSE-low frequency of 0.002% (template counts) or 0.001% (read counts). A clone was considered mappable if detected in the sequenced pre-transplant spleen, lymph node, or MLR CFSE-low populations of the donor or recipient. Cumulative frequency of alloreactive clones was calculated as a percentage of all sequences weighted by copy number. The immuneACCESS repertoire file appears here via TCRdb, limited to in-frame rearrangements. These files lack a portion of the clones; in checked studies, under half of the deficit traces to unresolved V genes, and the cause of the others is not known. V and J calls and clone size are those listed in that table; D and trimming were worked out from the DNA. In all, the sample holds approximately 77,000 clones, and around 92% of those were seen once. The leading ten clones occupy roughly 0.72% of the sample.

From its cysteine to its phenylalanine, the CDR3 spans 16 amino acids. The DNA shown is the 48-base CDR3, in frame from base 1. From V the trimming removes 1 base and from J it removes 4 bases, while the gene matches leave 3 bases of the junction unaccounted for. Based on the germline V gene, the CDR1 and CDR2 sequences are LGHNA and YNFKEQ. Specimen: PBMCs, collected 98 days after intestinal transplantation. The clonotype originates from a human patient who received an intestinal transplant, so some T cells may come from the graft donor. The rearranged chain carries TRBV4-2 and TRBJ2-5; 13 of the junction bases match TRBD2. The CDR3 is CASSQGTSGGIETQYF. In nucleotides, the sequence is TGTGCCAGCAGCCAAGGGACTAGCGGGGGAATAGAGACCCAGTACTTC.